The 7 T cell receptor beta chains below were found in one sample sequenced in a study of beta chain features in type 1 diabetes. Findings and limits, study-wide: Type 1 diabetes patients had moderately but significantly shorter TCRB CDR3s in all four CD4+ subsets.

No antigen has been assigned to these receptors. The whole isolated RNA underwent reverse transcription, so sequencing captured expressed TCRB transcripts. Generated by immunoSEQ multiplex PCR, the TCRdb table keeps only in-frame clones and is missing some. Of about 650,000 clones listed, about an eighth are singletons. Source material: naive CD4+ T cells from blood. The source of these receptors is a man aged 25 to 40 with type 1 diabetes.

The table lists this clone with a few counts. The chain has TRBV9 and TRBJ1-3, with a tentative D call TRBD1 (5 bases). The CDR3 covers 18 residues. Per germline, CDR1 SGDLS and CDR2 YYNGEE. Trimming shortened V by 0 bases and J by 0 bases, and 16 bases separated the two germline ends. CDR3 region: CASSVGSGRGDSGNTIYF. The CDR3 DNA reads TGTGCCAGCAGCGTAGGTTCAGGAAGAGGGGACTCTGGAAACACCATATATTTT.

The chain links TRBV7-9 to TRBJ2-7, with 8 positions matching TRBD1. CDR1 SEHNR and CDR2 FQNEAQ come from the germline V gene (reference sequence). The CDR3 length is 16 residues. Trimming cost V 5 bases and J 2 bases; bases outside gene matches: 11. The CDR3, as DNA: TGTGCCAGCAGCCCAGACAGGGGCCAGAAGACCTACGAGCAGTACTTC. Translating gives CASSPDRGQKTYEQYF.

The chain carries TRBV12-5 and TRBJ1-6; no clear D. This CDR3 contains 16 residues. Germline V gene data show CDR1 as LGHNT and CDR2 as FRNRAP. The V and J ends lost 5 bases and 5 bases respectively, with 16 bases between them. In DNA, the CDR3 is TGTGCTAGTGGTACCACGGGAAGGACCGATAATTCACCCCTCCACTTT. It specifies CASGTTGRTDNSPLHF.

This chain joins TRBV2 and TRBJ2-7, with D perhaps TRBD1 (6 bases). V was cut by 9 bases and J by 1 base, with 10 bases left in between. From germline, CDR1 is SNHLY and CDR2 FYNNEI. The CDR3 totals 12 residues. The CDR3 sequence: CARADSSYEQYF. The CDR3 bases are TGTGCCAGGGCGGACAGTTCCTACGAGCAGTACTTC.

The rearrangement joins TRBV21-1 to TRBJ1-5. TRBV21-1 is a pseudogene. The CDR3 spans 13 residues. CDR3 DNA: TGTGCCAGCAGCAAAGGAGGGAATCAGCCCCAGCATTTT. The encoded protein is CASSKGGNQPQHF.

This clone was counted a few times. The chain joins TRBV7-2 to TRBJ1-2; D may be TRBD1 (5 bases). The CDR3 spans 13 residues. CDR1 and CDR2 (germline): SGHTA, FQGNSA. The V gene lost 1 base and the J gene lost 10 bases, with 13 bases spanning the gap. CDR3 DNA sequence: TGTGCCAGCAGCTTAGGGGGAGACAGATACTACACCTTC. The encoded protein is CASSLGGDRYYTF.

The V and J genes are TRBV9 and TRBJ1-6; TRBD1 is a possible D gene (6 bases). Germline CDR1 is SGDLS and CDR2 is YYNGEE. The CDR3 covers 16 residues. Trimming removed 3 bases from V and 0 bases from J, with 10 bases in between. Here the CDR3 DNA reads TGTGCCAGCAGCGCCCACAGGGACTCCTATAATTCACCCCTCCACTTT. Translation: CASSAHRDSYNSPLHF.